The 25 T cell receptor beta chains in this list originate from one sample, sequenced in a study of blood T cell repertoires in COVID-19. Using immunoSEQ multiplex PCR, the repertoire was profiled, and TCRdb retains in-frame clones only, with some absent. The sample carries 370,000 or so clones, more than 65% recorded once. The sample was peripheral blood. These receptors were collected from a human donor with acute or convalescent COVID-19. The donor label of this sample is uncertain.

The table lists this clone with a few counts. This chain uses TRBV30 with TRBJ2-7; D is possibly TRBD1 (6 bases). V lost 3 bases and J 3 bases, leaving 18 bases between the germline ends. The CDR3 is 15 residues long. CDR1 and CDR2 (germline): GTSNPN, SVGIG (reference sequence). The CDR3 nucleotides read TGTGCCTGGAGCGCTGCGCCCGGGACACACTACGAGCAGTACTTC. It specifies CAWSAAPGTHYEQYF.

The chain has TRBV2 and TRBJ1-2; 8 nucleotides line up with TRBD1. The germline V gene encodes CDR1 SNHLY and CDR2 FYNNEI. The CDR3 length is 13 residues. V trimming: 4 bases; J trimming: 8 bases; junction bases outside the gene matches: 6. The chain's CDR3 is CASSGTGSRGYTF. Here the CDR3 DNA reads TGTGCCAGCAGTGGGACAGGGTCGCGAGGCTACACCTTC.

V is TRBV2 and J is TRBJ2-1; maybe TRBD1 (5 bases). Germline V gene sequence: CDR1 SNHLY, CDR2 FYNNEI. V lost 7 bases and J 7 bases, leaving 17 bases between the germline ends. The length of the CDR3 is 14 residues. The CDR3 here is CASNGRVVGNEQFF. The CDR3 nucleotides are TGTGCCAGCAATGGCAGGGTAGTTGGAAATGAGCAGTTCTTC.

This chain joins TRBV6-6 and TRBJ2-4; D not resolved. This CDR3 has 15 residues. The germline CDR1 and CDR2 sequences are MNHNY and SVGAGI (reference sequence). The V end lost 4 bases, the J end lost 5 bases, and 15 bases lay between the germline ends. CDR3 sequence (DNA): TGTGCCAGCAGTTCCCAAACTGATCCCCAAAACATTCAGTACTTC. Its translation is CASSSQTDPQNIQYF.

This rearrangement joins TRBV29-1 to TRBJ2-3; D is perhaps TRBD1 (6 bases). Germline CDR1 SQVTM, CDR2 ANQGSEA. The CDR3 spans 12 residues. Trimming stripped 6 bases from V and 3 bases from J, with 10 bases between. The CDR3 sequence: CSVHRDTDTQYF. The CDR3 DNA reads as TGCAGCGTCCACAGGGATACAGATACGCAGTATTTT.

This chain joins TRBV15 and TRBJ1-1, with TRBD1 matching over 10 bases. The ends lost 1 base at V and 5 bases at J; junction bases unmatched: 7. The CDR3 runs 16 residues. Looked up from germline, CDR1 is LNHNV and CDR2 is YYDKDF (reference sequence). CDR3 amino acids: CATSRVLTGGYTEAFF. In nucleotides, the CDR3 is TGTGCCACCAGCAGAGTGCTGACAGGGGGCTATACTGAAGCTTTCTTT. The whole variable domain, filled in from reference TRBV15 and TRBJ1-1, reads DAMVIQNPRYQVTQFGKPVTLSCSQTLNHNVMYWYQQKSSQAPKLLFHYYDKDFNNEADTPDNFQSRRPNTSFCFLDIRSPGLGDTAMYLCATSRVLTGGYTEAFFGQGTRLTVV.

V gene TRBV6-1 combines with J gene TRBJ1-6; the D is unclear. Germline values: CDR1 MNHNS, CDR2 SASEGT. This CDR3 comprises 17 residues. Trimming removed 1 base at V and 0 bases at J, with 10 bases between. The CDR3 sequence is CASSEVKGSSYNSPLHF. CDR3 bases: TGTGCCAGCAGTGAAGTGAAAGGGAGCTCCTATAATTCACCCCTCCACTTT.

V usage is TRBV5-4 and J usage is TRBJ2-1, with D tentatively TRBD1 (6 bases). Germline V gene data show CDR1 as SGHNT and CDR2 as YYREEE (reference sequence). The CDR3 runs 16 residues. Between the trimmed V and J ends, which lost 3 bases and 4 bases, there was a span of 17 bases. The CDR3 sequence: CASSSDLSGQYNEQFF. The CDR3 DNA reads as TGTGCCAGCAGCTCTGATTTATCTGGACAGTACAATGAGCAGTTCTTC. The full variable domain, with the rest looked up from reference TRBV5-4 and TRBJ2-1, is ETGVTQSPTHLIKTRGQQVTLRCSSQSGHNTVSWYQQALGQGPQFIFQYYREEENGRGNFPPRFSGLQFPNYSSELNVNALELDDSALYLCASSSDLSGQYNEQFFGPGTRLTVL.

This clone was picked up one time. In the same sample, other DNA sequences code for this CDR3. V and J are TRBV11-2 and TRBJ2-1, with 10 bases matching TRBD2. Germline-derived CDR1 and CDR2 are SGHAT and FQNNGV. Losses at the gene ends were 1 base for V and 3 bases for J; bases not matched to a gene: 0. There are 15 residues in the CDR3. CDR3 loop: CASSLASGSYNEQFF. CDR3 sequence (DNA): TGTGCCAGCAGCTTAGCTAGCGGGAGCTACAATGAGCAGTTCTTC.

Note on this clone: Within the sample, other DNA sequences also encode this same CDR3. V usage is TRBV18 and J usage is TRBJ1-1; tentative D call: TRBD1 (5 bases). This CDR3 comprises 13 residues. CDR1 and CDR2 (germline): KGHSH, LQKENI. V lost 2 bases and J lost 1, with 5 bases in between. The CDR3 region has the DNA TGTGCCAGCTCACCAGGACAGAACACTGAAGCTTTCTTT. This sequence encodes CASSPGQNTEAFF. Based on the CDR3 plus reference TRBV18 and TRBJ1-1, the full variable domain is NAGVMQNPRHLVRRRGQEARLRCSPMKGHSHVYWYRQLPEEGLKFMVYLQKENIIDESGMPKERFSAEFPKEGPSILRIQQVVRGDSAAYFCASSPGQNTEAFFGQGTRLTVV.

The chain links TRBV3-1 (or the pseudogene TRBV3-2) to TRBJ1-1; 10 bases line up with TRBD1. CDR3 length equals 16 residues. J was trimmed by 1 base and V by 4 bases; bases with no gene match: 6. Germline V gene sequence: CDR1 LGHDT, CDR2 YNNKEL (reference sequence). The CDR3 here is CASSPRQGAANTEAFF. The CDR3 coding sequence is TGTGCCAGCAGCCCCCGACAGGGGGCCGCGAACACTGAAGCTTTCTTT.

This clone has only one observation. The V call is TRBV5-1, the J call TRBJ2-6; D remains ambiguous. Trimming shortened V by 4 bases and J by 0 bases, and 8 bases separated the two germline ends. Germline V gene data show CDR1 as SGHRS and CDR2 as YFSETQ. The CDR3 totals 15 residues. CDR3 protein: CASSREVSGANVLTF. The CDR3 DNA reads TGCGCCAGCAGCCGAGAGGTCTCTGGGGCCAACGTCCTGACTTTC.

The V call is TRBV5-1, the J call TRBJ2-3, with 8 bases fitting TRBD2. Trimming cost V 3 bases and J 5 bases; bases outside gene matches: 8. Per germline, CDR1 SGHRS and CDR2 YFSETQ. The CDR3 length is 15 residues. The CDR3 region has the DNA TGCGCCAGCAGCTATACGGCGGGGGGTGGAGATACGCAGTATTTT. Translating gives CASSYTAGGGDTQYF.

This clone was seen a few times. The V gene is TRBV6-5, the J gene TRBJ2-7; TRBD2 might be the D (5 bases). V shed 8 bases and J shed 5 bases, with 13 bases lying between them. CDR3 length: 12 residues. CDR1 is MNHEY, CDR2 SVGAGI, per germline. CDR3 DNA sequence: TGTGCCAGCTTATGGACTGGTGACGAGCAGTACTTC. It yields the protein CASLWTGDEQYF.

The genes are TRBV5-1 and TRBJ1-4, with TRBD1 matching over 10 bases. The CDR3 loop spans 18 amino acids. Losses at the gene ends were 7 bases for V and 2 bases for J; bases not matched to a gene: 14. The germline V gene has CDR1 SGHRS and CDR2 YFSETQ. The CDR3 sequence: CASPHRDRGRKTNEKLFF. The CDR3 bases are TGCGCCAGCCCTCACCGAGACAGGGGGCGTAAGACTAATGAAAAACTGTTTTTT.

The V gene is TRBV11-2, the J gene TRBJ1-2, with 8 bases identical to TRBD1. The CDR3 consists of 18 residues. The V gene's germline CDR1 is SGHAT and CDR2 FQNNGV. Trimming cost V 5 bases and J 4 bases; bases outside gene matches: 18. The CDR3 DNA is TGTGCCAGCAGCAGAAACCCGCAGGGGGCCCTCCCTGGCTATGGCTACACCTTC. Translating gives CASSRNPQGALPGYGYTF.

The chain combines TRBV19 with TRBJ2-4, with 10 nucleotides matching TRBD1. The CDR3 length is 15 residues. CDR1 and CDR2 (germline): LNHDA, SQIVND (reference sequence). V lost 6 bases to trimming and J lost 3 bases; unmatched junction nucleotides: 5. The CDR3 nucleotides read TGTGCCAGTAGGCAGGACAGGGGGGTCAAAAACATTCAGTACTTC. Its translation is CASRQDRGVKNIQYF.

The chain combines TRBV25-1 with TRBJ1-1; a possible D gene is TRBD1 (5 bases). The CDR3 is made up of 14 amino acids. Trimming stripped 1 base from V and 2 bases from J, with 8 bases between. Looked up from germline, CDR1 is MGHDK and CDR2 is SYGVNS. As DNA, the CDR3 is TGTGCCAGCAGTGAATGGGGCACAAACACTGAAGCTTTCTTT. Amino acid sequence: CASSEWGTNTEAFF. The whole variable domain, filled in from reference TRBV25-1 and TRBJ1-1, reads EADIYQTPRYLVIGTGKKITLECSQTMGHDKMYWYQQDPGMELHLIHYSYGVNSTEKGDLSSESTVSRIRTEHFPLTLESARPSHTSQYLCASSEWGTNTEAFFGQGTRLTVV.

The V call is TRBV7-9, the J call TRBJ1-1; 7 positions match TRBD1. Germline V gene lookup returns CDR1 SEHNR and CDR2 FQNEAQ (reference sequence). After removal of 4 bases from V and 3 bases from J, the junction contained 8 bases not matched to a gene. This CDR3 is built from 15 residues. The CDR3 nucleotides are TGTGCCAGCAGCTCTATAGACAGGGAGGACACTGAAGCTTTCTTT. The encoded protein is CASSSIDREDTEAFF. The full variable domain, its missing parts supplied by reference TRBV7-9 and TRBJ1-1, is DTGVSQNPRHKITKRGQNVTFRCDPISEHNRLYWYRQTLGQGPEFLTYFQNEAQLEKSRLLSDRFSAERPKGSFSTLEIQRTEQGDSAMYLCASSSIDREDTEAFFGQGTRLTVV.

The chain is built from TRBV5-1 and TRBJ2-3, with 10 bases matching TRBD1. Germline assignment: CDR1 SGHRS and CDR2 YFSETQ. The J segment lost 9 bases and the V segment lost 4 bases, leaving 11 bases of the junction unmatched. CDR3 length: 15 amino acids. The DNA of the CDR3 is TGCGCCAGCAGCGATTCCGGGACAGGGGTCGTGACGCAGTATTTT. It codes for CASSDSGTGVVTQYF.

The chain is built from TRBV5-8 and TRBJ1-4, with D perhaps matching TRBD1 (5 bases). V lost 4 bases to trimming and J lost 5 bases, with 15 bases between them. Germline V gene data show CDR1 as SGHTS and CDR2 as YDEGEE. This CDR3 has 15 amino acids. The CDR3 DNA follows: TGTGCCAGCAGCCCGCTGGGGCAGCCGAATGAAAAACTGTTTTTT. As protein: CASSPLGQPNEKLFF.

This clone was counted only a few times. The rearrangement joins TRBV11-2 to TRBJ2-1, with D perhaps TRBD2 (6 bases). The CDR3 contains 16 residues. CDR1 and CDR2 (germline): SGHAT, FQNNGV. V shed 4 bases and J shed 1 base, with 14 bases lying between them. CDR3 amino acids: CASSWTTSGSYNEQFF. As DNA, the CDR3 is TGTGCCAGCAGCTGGACTACCTCCGGATCCTACAATGAGCAGTTCTTC. Full variable domain (remainder filled in from reference TRBV11-2 and TRBJ2-1): EAGVAQSPRYKIIEKRQSVAFWCNPISGHATLYWYQQILGQGPKLLIQFQNNGVVDDSQLPKDRFSAERLKGVDSTLKIQPAKLEDSAVYLCASSWTTSGSYNEQFFGPGTRLTVL.

This rearrangement joins TRBV11-2 to TRBJ1-5; 8 nucleotides align to TRBD1. Germline V CDR1 and CDR2: SGHAT, FQNNGV. With V trimmed by 5 bases and J by 5 bases, 2 bases remained unmatched. This CDR3 comprises 13 residues. Written as DNA, the CDR3 is TGTGCCAGCAGCACGACAGGGGATCAGCCCCAGCATTTT. Residues: CASSTTGDQPQHF.

The chain uses TRBV2 and TRBJ2-7; no definite D call. The germline gives CDR1 SNHLY, CDR2 FYNNEI. Trimming left V 4 bases short and J 3 bases short, with 10 bases between. This CDR3 comprises 13 residues. This CDR3 reads CASSANRNYEQYF. The CDR3 nucleotides are TGTGCCAGCAGTGCGAACAGAAACTACGAGCAGTACTTC. Full variable domain (rest looked up from reference TRBV2 and TRBJ2-7): EPEVTQTPSHQVTQMGQEVILRCVPISNHLYFYWYRQILGQKVEFLVSFYNNEISEKSEIFDDQFSVERPDGSNFTLKIRSTKLEDSAMYFCASSANRNYEQYFGPGTRLTVT.

This clone was observed once. This sequence joins TRBV6-2 or TRBV6-3 and TRBJ2-1; TRBD1 might be the D (5 bases). The germline V gene has CDR1 MNHEY and CDR2 SVGEGT. CDR3 size: 14 residues. The V and J ends lost 3 bases and 0 bases respectively, with 6 bases between them. This chain's CDR3 is CASSYQGSYNEQFF. In DNA, the CDR3 is TGTGCCAGCAGTTATCAGGGCTCCTACAATGAGCAGTTCTTC.